The 18 T cell receptor beta chains below come from one sample, sequenced in a study of cytomegalovirus exposure and HLA in healthy donors. The PCR made use of 60 Vbeta and 13 Jbeta primers. Repertoires were generated with immunoSEQ multiplex PCR, while TCRdb's copy carries only in-frame clones and drops some. The sample lists roughly 190,000 clones; around two thirds were seen once. Material: PBMCs. All receptors derive from a man in his forties or fifties in good health and CMV-seronegative.

J is TRBJ2-7 and V is TRBV6-6, with a tentative D call TRBD2 (5 bases). Trimming removed 5 bases at V and 9 bases at J, with 26 bases between. CDR3 length: 16 residues. Germline V gene sequence: CDR1 MNHNY, CDR2 SVGAGI (reference sequence). CDR3 nucleotide sequence: TGTGCCAGCAGTCCCCCAGGTGTAGGGTCCCAGAGGGTGCAGTACTTC. Protein sequence: CASSPPGVGSQRVQYF.

This chain links TRBV6-5 with TRBJ2-5, with a tentative D call TRBD1 (6 bases). Near its end, the DNA agrees better with TRBJ2-7, so the J call may be wrong. This CDR3 contains 14 residues. Germline values: CDR1 MNHEY, CDR2 SVGAGI. CDR3 region: CASRGDRRDYEQYF. The DNA for the CDR3 is TGTGCCAGCAGGGGTGACAGGAGAGACTACGAGCAGTACTTC.

In regard to this clone: An end of the junction differs from the germline gene, which may be a read error. The gene calls are TRBV7-9 and TRBJ2-2; 9 bases line up with TRBD2. CDR1 and CDR2 from the germline V gene are SEHNR and FQNEAQ (reference sequence). The CDR3 has 16 amino acids. CDR3 DNA: TGTTCCAGCAGCTTAGTTGCGGGAGGGGACACCGGGGAGCTGTTTTTT. This gives the protein CSSSLVAGGDTGELFF.

The rearrangement links TRBV7-9 to TRBJ2-5; TRBD1 matches at 8 bases. Germline CDR1 SEHNR, CDR2 FQNEAQ (reference sequence). V shed 4 bases and J 4 bases; nucleotides not matched to a gene: 5. The CDR3 runs 14 residues. The CDR3 DNA reads TGTGCCAGCAGCTCGGTTGGACAGGGAGAGACCCAGTACTTC. This gives the protein CASSSVGQGETQYF.

This clone was found a few times. The chain joins TRBV2 to TRBJ2-2, with 8 bases fitting TRBD1. The germline gives CDR1 SNHLY, CDR2 FYNNEI. The CDR3 spans 15 residues. The trim removed 7 bases at V and 7 bases at J, leaving 11 bases unmatched. CDR3 DNA sequence: TGTGCCAGCATGGAGGGGCAGGGGGCGAGCGGGGAGCTGTTTTTT. Translation: CASMEGQGASGELFF.

The V gene is TRBV2, the J gene TRBJ1-5; TRBD1 might be the D (5 bases). V was cut by 2 bases and J by 6 bases, with 14 bases left in between. Germline V lookup: CDR1 SNHLY, CDR2 FYNNEI. The CDR3 consists of 15 residues. The CDR3 bases are TGTGCCAGCAGTGAATATGGGGGGAAGGGTCAGCCCCAGCATTTT. Translating it yields CASSEYGGKGQPQHF. The complete variable domain, with remaining parts taken from reference TRBV2 and TRBJ1-5, reads EPEVTQTPSHQVTQMGQEVILRCVPISNHLYFYWYRQILGQKVEFLVSFYNNEISEKSEIFDDQFSVERPDGSNFTLKIRSTKLEDSAMYFCASSEYGGKGQPQHFGDGTRLSIL.

This clone turned up a few times. The DNA of the CDR3 is TGTGCCAGCAGCCCGGACCTCGGGACTCTGGGCAACATTCAGTACTTC. Encoded protein: CASSPDLGTLGNIQYF. J is TRBJ2-4 and V is TRBV7-2; a weak D match, TRBD2 (6 bases). There are 16 residues in the CDR3. V was cut by 5 bases and J by 7 bases, with 21 bases left in between. Germline V gives CDR1 SGHTA, CDR2 FQGNSA. Looking up the rest from reference TRBV7-2 and TRBJ2-4 gives the full variable domain: GAGVSQSPSNKVTEKGKDVELRCDPISGHTALYWYRQSLGQGLEFLIYFQGNSAPDKSGLPSDRFSAERTGGSVSTLTIQRTQQEDSAVYLCASSPDLGTLGNIQYFGAGTRLSVL.

V is TRBV14 and J is TRBJ2-3; D uncertain. CDR1 is SGHDN and CDR2 is FVKESK in the germline V gene. CDR3 length: 12 residues. Trimming left V 1 base short and J 7 bases short, with 6 bases between. The CDR3 region has the DNA TGTGCCAGCAGCCAAGTATCCTATACGCAGTATTTT. Translating it yields CASSQVSYTQYF.

This clone was detected a few times. CDR3 in DNA: TGCGCCAGCAGCCAAGGAGCAGTTGACAGGATTTACAATGAGCAGTTCTTC. As protein: CASSQGAVDRIYNEQFF. The chain uses TRBV4-1 and TRBJ2-1; a weak D match, TRBD1 (6 bases). CDR3 length equals 17 residues. Trimming took off 1 base at V and 4 bases at J, with 17 bases between the two ends. CDR1 is MGHRA, CDR2 YSYEKL, per germline.

This clone was seen just once. The chain recombines TRBV5-1 with TRBJ2-7; 13 nucleotides agree with TRBD2. Germline CDR1 and CDR2: SGHRS and YFSETQ. The CDR3 runs to 15 residues. The J segment lost 5 bases and the V segment lost 2 bases, leaving 4 bases of the junction unmatched. The CDR3 region has the DNA TGCGCCAGCAGCTTAATAGGACTAGCGGGAGACGAGCAGTACTTC. Translation gives CASSLIGLAGDEQYF.

The sample holds a few counts of this clone. The chain carries TRBV5-1 and TRBJ2-5, with 7 positions matching TRBD1. This CDR3 has 14 residues. CDR1 and CDR2 from the germline V gene are SGHRS and YFSETQ. J gave up 5 bases and V 3 bases, and 7 bases lay outside the gene matches. This CDR3 is CASSSGTAAETQYF. DNA for the CDR3: TGCGCCAGCAGCTCAGGGACAGCCGCGGAGACCCAGTACTTC. Full variable domain (outside the CDR3, taken from reference TRBV5-1 and TRBJ2-5): KAGVTQTPRYLIKTRGQQVTLSCSPISGHRSVSWYQQTPGQGLQFLFEYFSETQRNKGNFPGRFSGRQFSNSRSEMNVSTLELGDSALYLCASSSGTAAETQYFGPGTRLLVL.

This chain uses TRBV5-1 with TRBJ2-3; D is unclear. Germline CDR1 SGHRS, CDR2 YFSETQ. Trimming removed 5 bases from V and 4 bases from J, with 5 bases in between. The CDR3 runs to 11 residues. The CDR3 sequence: CASRSADTQYF. The CDR3 region has the DNA TGCGCCAGCAGAAGCGCAGATACGCAGTATTTT.

This chain joins TRBV30 and TRBJ2-3; 13 positions match TRBD2. This CDR3 spans 17 amino acids. CDR1 and CDR2 (germline): GTSNPN, SVGIG (reference sequence). The V and J ends lost 4 bases and 3 bases, in that order; junction bases with no gene match: 10. For the CDR3, the DNA is TGTGCCTGGAACGAACTCGGACTAGCGGGGGAGACAGATACGCAGTATTTT. Translating gives CAWNELGLAGETDTQYF.

This clone was picked up a small number of times. V and J are TRBV6-1 and TRBJ1-5; no reliable D call. The CDR3 totals 15 residues. The V and J ends lost 4 bases and 6 bases respectively, with 16 bases between them. In germline, CDR1 is MNHNS, CDR2 SASEGT. The CDR3 nucleotides are TGTGCCAGCAGTGGACTGCAGCCCGCGGGTCAGCCCCAGCATTTT. Translated: CASSGLQPAGQPQHF.

Concerning this clone: The sample contains more than one DNA sequence encoding this CDR3. The V and J genes are TRBV18 and TRBJ2-7; D perhaps matches TRBD1 (6 bases). The germline V gene encodes CDR1 KGHSH and CDR2 LQKENI. The CDR3 runs to 14 residues. Trimming stripped 2 bases from V and 0 bases from J, with 8 bases between. The CDR3 coding sequence is TGTGCCAGCTCACCATCAGGGGACTCCTACGAGCAGTACTTC. This gives the protein CASSPSGDSYEQYF.

The gene calls are TRBV30 and TRBJ1-4, with a tentative D call TRBD1 (5 bases). V shed 8 bases and J shed 4 bases, with 14 bases lying between them. The CDR3 extends over 13 amino acids. Germline V gives CDR1 GTSNPN, CDR2 SVGIG (reference sequence). The CDR3 protein is CAGVGTDNEKLFF. Here the CDR3 DNA reads TGTGCCGGGGTGGGGACTGATAATGAAAAACTGTTTTTT.

The chain employs TRBV6-5 and TRBJ1-6; D is undetermined. The length of the CDR3 is 14 residues. Trimming shortened V by 6 bases and J by 10 bases, and 16 bases separated the two germline ends. Germline V gene lookup returns CDR1 MNHEY and CDR2 SVGAGI. The CDR3, as DNA: TGTGCCAGCAGACCTAGCGGGGAACGGTCACCCCTCCACTTT. Residues: CASRPSGERSPLHF.

This clone has only a few counts. This sequence joins TRBV4-1 and TRBJ2-2; D remains ambiguous. Trimming removed 6 bases at V and 6 bases at J, with 14 bases between. CDR3 size: 14 residues. The germline gives CDR1 MGHRA, CDR2 YSYEKL. The DNA of the CDR3 is TGCGCCAGCAGGACAAGGATGGGCTCCGGGGAGCTGTTTTTT. Its translation: CASRTRMGSGELFF.